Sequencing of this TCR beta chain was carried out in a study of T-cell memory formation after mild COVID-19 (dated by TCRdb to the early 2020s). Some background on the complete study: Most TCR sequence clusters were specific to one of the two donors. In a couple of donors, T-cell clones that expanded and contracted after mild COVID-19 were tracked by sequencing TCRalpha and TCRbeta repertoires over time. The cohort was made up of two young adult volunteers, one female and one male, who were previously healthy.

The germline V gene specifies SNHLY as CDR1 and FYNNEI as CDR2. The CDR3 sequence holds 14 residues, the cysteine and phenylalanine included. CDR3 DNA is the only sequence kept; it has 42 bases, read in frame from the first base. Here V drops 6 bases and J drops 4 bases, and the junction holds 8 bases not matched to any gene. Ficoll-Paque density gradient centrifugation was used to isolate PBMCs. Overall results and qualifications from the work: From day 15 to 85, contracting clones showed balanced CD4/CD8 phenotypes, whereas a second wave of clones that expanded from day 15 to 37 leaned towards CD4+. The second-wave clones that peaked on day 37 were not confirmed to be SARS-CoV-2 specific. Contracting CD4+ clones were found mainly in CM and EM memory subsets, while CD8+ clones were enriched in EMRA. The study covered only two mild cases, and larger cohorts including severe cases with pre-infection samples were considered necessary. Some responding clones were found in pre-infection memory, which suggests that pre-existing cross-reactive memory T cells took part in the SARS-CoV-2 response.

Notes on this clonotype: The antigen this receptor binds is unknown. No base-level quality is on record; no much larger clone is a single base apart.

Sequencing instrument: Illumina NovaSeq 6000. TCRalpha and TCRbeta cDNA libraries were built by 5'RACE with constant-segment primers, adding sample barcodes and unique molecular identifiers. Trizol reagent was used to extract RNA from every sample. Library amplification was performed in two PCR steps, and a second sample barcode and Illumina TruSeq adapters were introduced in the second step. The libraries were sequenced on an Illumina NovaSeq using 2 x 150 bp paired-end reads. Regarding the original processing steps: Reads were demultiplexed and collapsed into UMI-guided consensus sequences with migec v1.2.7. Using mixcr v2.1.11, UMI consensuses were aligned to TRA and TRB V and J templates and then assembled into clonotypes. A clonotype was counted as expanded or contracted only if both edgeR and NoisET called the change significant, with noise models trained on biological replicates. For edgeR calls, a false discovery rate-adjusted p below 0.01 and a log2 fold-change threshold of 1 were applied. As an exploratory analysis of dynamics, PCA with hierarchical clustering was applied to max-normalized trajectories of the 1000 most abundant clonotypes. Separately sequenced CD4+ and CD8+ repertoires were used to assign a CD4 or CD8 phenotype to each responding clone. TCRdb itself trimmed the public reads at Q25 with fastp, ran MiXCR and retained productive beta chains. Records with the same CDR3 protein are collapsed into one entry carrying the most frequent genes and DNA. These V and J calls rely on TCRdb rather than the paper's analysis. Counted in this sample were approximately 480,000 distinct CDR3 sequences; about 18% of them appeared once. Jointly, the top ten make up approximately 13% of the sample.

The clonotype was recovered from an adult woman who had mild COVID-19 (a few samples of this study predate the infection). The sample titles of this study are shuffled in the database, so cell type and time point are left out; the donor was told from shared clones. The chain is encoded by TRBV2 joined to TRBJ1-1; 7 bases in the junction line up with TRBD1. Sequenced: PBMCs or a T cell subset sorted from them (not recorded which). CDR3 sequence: CASSSTYRGTEAFF. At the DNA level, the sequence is TGTGCCAGCAGCTCTACCTACAGGGGCACTGAAGCTTTCTTT.